The 11 T cell receptor beta chains presented below share a single source sample, sequenced in a study of blood T cells in healthy people across ages. The use of a sample-barcoded 5' primer and a J-beta primer mix characterized a second PCR of about 7 to 12 cycles. MiXCR, run by TCRdb on the 5' RACE reads, gives a single entry per CDR3 protein. Among approximately 600,000 distinct CDR3 sequences, 58% were seen once, and the ten largest hold 30% to 40%. Sequencing input: blood. These receptors were taken from a man aged 60-69 years in good health.

There are many counts of this clonotype. The chain joins TRBV9 to TRBJ2-2, with D tentatively TRBD2 (6 bases). With 4 bases removed from V and 3 bases from J, the gap between germline ends came to 16 bases. This CDR3 is built from 16 residues. Looked up from germline, CDR1 is SGDLS and CDR2 is YYNGEE. The CDR3 here is CASSKQEGIYTGELFF. Here the CDR3 DNA reads TGTGCCAGCAGCAAACAGGAGGGGATCTACACCGGGGAGCTGTTTTTT. Combining the CDR3 with reference TRBV9 and TRBJ2-2 gives the whole variable domain DSGVTQTPKHLITATGQRVTLRCSPRSGDLSVYWYQQSLDQGLQFLIQYYNGEERAKGNILERFSAQQFPDLHSELNLSSLELGDSALYFCASSKQEGIYTGELFFGEGSRLTVL.

V usage is TRBV27 and J usage is TRBJ1-2; perhaps TRBD1 as D (6 bases). CDR3 size: 12 residues. Trimming removed 5 bases at V and 7 bases at J, with 11 bases between. CDR1 is MNHEY, CDR2 SMNVEV, per germline (reference sequence). In DNA form, the CDR3 reads TGTGCCAGCAGTACACAGGGTTCTGGCTACACCTTC. It codes for CASSTQGSGYTF.

For the CDR3, the DNA is TGTGCCAGCAGGTCGGGACAGGGCTACGAGCAGTACTTC. It encodes CASRSGQGYEQYF. This chain uses TRBV6-6 with TRBJ2-7, with 9 bases lining up with TRBD1. The length of the CDR3 is 13 residues. Germline CDR1 and CDR2: MNHNY and SVGAGI (reference sequence). V trimming: 6 bases; J trimming: 3 bases; junction bases outside the gene matches: 3.

The chain uses TRBV12-3 or TRBV12-4 and TRBJ1-1, with D uncertain. CDR3 length equals 15 residues. Trimming removed 3 bases at V and 0 bases at J, with 11 bases between. The CDR3 DNA reads as TGTGCCAGCAGTTTGAGGAGACACATGAACACTGAAGCTTTCTTT. Its translation is CASSLRRHMNTEAFF.

The rearrangement uses TRBV5-6 and TRBJ1-4, with TRBD1 matching over 12 bases. V trimming: 4 bases; J trimming: 7 bases; junction bases outside the gene matches: 8. The CDR3 runs to 16 residues. Germline V gene sequence: CDR1 SGHDT, CDR2 YYEEEE. Written as DNA, the CDR3 is TGTGCCAGCAGCGGGGACAGGGGGCTCGCGGGTGAAAAACTGTTTTTT. Protein sequence: CASSGDRGLAGEKLFF.

This clonotype was counted only a few times. The V call is TRBV12-3 or TRBV12-4, the J call TRBJ1-2; TRBD1 aligns across 7 bases. The CDR3 sequence is 16 residues long. The V segment lost 5 bases and the J segment 2 bases; nucleotides outside the gene matches: 11. The CDR3 region has the DNA TGTGCCAGCAGTCGGATCTTCGGACAGGAGAACTATGGCTACACCTTC. Encoded protein: CASSRIFGQENYGYTF.

This clonotype came up many times. V gene TRBV6-6 combines with J gene TRBJ2-7, with D perhaps being TRBD1 or TRBD2 (6 bases each). CDR1 MNHNY and CDR2 SVGAGI come from the germline V gene (reference sequence). CDR3 length: 16 amino acids. V was pared by 0 bases and J by 0 bases, with 12 bases between. CDR3 amino acids: CASSYSKGGHSYEQYF. CDR3 in DNA: TGTGCCAGCAGTTACTCGAAGGGGGGCCACTCCTACGAGCAGTACTTC.

This clonotype was observed many times. The V and J genes are TRBV4-1 and TRBJ1-4; D possibly corresponds to TRBD1 (5 bases). The CDR3 extends over 16 amino acids. Germline values: CDR1 MGHRA, CDR2 YSYEKL. V lost 0 bases, J lost 4 bases, and 12 bases lay in between. CDR3 DNA sequence: TGCGCCAGCAGCCAAGATGCAGACAGTCTTAATGAAAAACTGTTTTTT. Amino acid sequence: CASSQDADSLNEKLFF.

The chain joins TRBV27 to TRBJ2-7; possibly TRBD2 for D (5 bases). Trimming stripped 0 bases from V and 8 bases from J, with 14 bases between. Germline values: CDR1 MNHEY, CDR2 SMNVEV (reference sequence). The CDR3 covers 14 residues. The CDR3 loop reads CASSLSMRAFKQYF. The CDR3 coding sequence is TGTGCCAGCAGTTTATCGATGAGGGCATTCAAGCAGTACTTC.

In regard to this clonotype: Sequence at one end of the junction differs from germline and may be a read error. This chain links TRBV27 with TRBJ2-7; tentative D call: TRBD1 (6 bases). This CDR3 region has 11 residues. CDR1 is MNHEY and CDR2 is SMNVEV in the germline V gene (reference sequence). Here the CDR3 reads CSSRGMGEQYF. The CDR3 DNA is TGTTCCAGCAGGGGTATGGGTGAGCAGTACTTC.

V and J are TRBV20-1 and TRBJ1-2; weak D call: TRBD1 (6 bases). CDR1 and CDR2 (germline): DFQATT, SNEGSKA (reference sequence). Trimming cost V 6 bases and J 4 bases, with 12 bases left between them. The CDR3 totals 12 residues. This chain's CDR3 is CSAGQTGYGYTF. Here the CDR3 DNA reads TGCAGTGCCGGACAGACGGGCTATGGCTACACCTTC.